This T cell receptor beta chain comes out of a study of identifying expanded T cells in peripheral blood. Sequencing was performed with immunoSEQ multiplex PCR; in TCRdb, only in-frame clones are kept and a portion is missing. Among some 100,000 clones listed, 80% to 90% were seen once. Germline V gene data show CDR1 as SGHRS and CDR2 as YFSETQ. Unmatched junction bases numbered 14, after V lost 5 bases and J lost 3 bases. The CDR3 consists of 17 residues. The V call is TRBV5-1, the J call TRBJ2-5; TRBD1 aligns across 9 bases. Material: blood. This clonotype was sampled from a person aged 18-69 years in good health. The DNA of the CDR3 is TGCGCCAGCAGGGCTATGACCCGGGACAGGGAAGAAGAGACCCAGTACTTC. This encodes CASRAMTRDREEETQYF.